Presented here are 24 T cell receptor beta chains from one specimen sequenced in a study of blood T cell repertoires in COVID-19 (TCRdb year 2020). Libraries were built with the immunoSEQ multiplex PCR assay. TCRdb took this table from immuneACCESS and kept in-frame rearrangements with V and J called. Such tables lack part of the clones; where checked against another copy, unresolved V genes explain under half of the gap, and the rest is unexplained. Recorded for this sample are roughly 59,000 clones; 70% to 80% of them occurred a single time. Around 12% of the sample goes to the ten largest clones. Sequenced input: peripheral blood. Receptors originate from an elderly man with acute or convalescent COVID-19.

The chain recombines TRBV7-8 with TRBJ2-5; 7 bases are shared with TRBD2. From germline, CDR1 is SGHVS and CDR2 FQNEAQ. With V trimmed by 5 bases and J by 4 bases, 13 bases remained unmatched. The CDR3 length is 16 residues. This CDR3 reads CASSPQPGLVRETQYF. For the CDR3, the DNA is TGTGCCAGCAGCCCTCAACCAGGACTAGTAAGAGAGACCCAGTACTTC.

Details on this clone: The sample carries other DNA sequences with the same CDR3. V gene TRBV12-3 or TRBV12-4 combines with J gene TRBJ1-6; TRBD1 agrees at 7 bases. This CDR3 comprises 13 residues. V lost 5 bases, J lost 7 bases, and 2 bases stayed unmatched. CDR3 bases: TGTGCCAGCAGTAGACAGGGAAATTCACCCCTCCACTTT. Protein: CASSRQGNSPLHF.

The chain recombines TRBV29-1 with TRBJ2-1; maybe TRBD1 (5 bases). Germline V gene lookup returns CDR1 SQVTM and CDR2 ANQGSEA. This CDR3 has 13 amino acids. The CDR3 DNA follows: TGCAGTTTTGGCGCAGGGCCCCCCAATGAGCAGTTCTTC. This sequence encodes CSFGAGPPNEQFF.

The rearrangement uses TRBV5-4 and TRBJ2-3; D is perhaps TRBD2 (6 bases). The V and J ends lost 4 bases and 3 bases respectively, with 12 bases between them. Germline V gene data show CDR1 as SGHNT and CDR2 as YYREEE (reference sequence). The CDR3 loop spans 14 amino acids. CDR3 loop: CASSGGARTDTQYF. CDR3 nucleotides: TGTGCCAGCAGCGGCGGGGCGCGGACAGATACGCAGTATTTT.

V is TRBV13 and J is TRBJ1-3; D not certain. V shed 0 bases and J shed 2 bases, with 5 bases lying between them. The CDR3 totals 14 residues. Germline lookup yields CDR1 PRHDT and CDR2 FYEKMQ (reference sequence). Written as DNA, the CDR3 is TGTGCCAGCAGCTTAGGGGAGACTGGAAACACCATATATTTT. It encodes CASSLGETGNTIYF.

The chain links TRBV6-2 or TRBV6-3 to TRBJ1-2, with 9 bases fitting TRBD1. Germline CDR1 is MNHEY and CDR2 is SVGEGT. This CDR3 spans 15 amino acids. Unmatched junction bases numbered 6, after V lost 3 bases and J lost 4 bases. CDR3 amino acids: CASSYQGQGAYGYTF. The CDR3 nucleotides are TGTGCCAGCAGTTATCAGGGACAGGGTGCCTATGGCTACACCTTC.

DNA of the CDR3: TGTGCCACCAGTGATCTGGACAGGGTTGAAGGCTACACCTTC. Amino acid sequence: CATSDLDRVEGYTF. The V and J genes are TRBV24-1 and TRBJ1-2; TRBD1 matches at 8 bases. Germline V gene data show CDR1 as KGHDR and CDR2 as SFDVKD. This CDR3 region has 14 residues. V gave up 3 bases and J gave up 8 bases; unmatched junction bases: 7.

CDR3: CASRSTGVTKTGELFF. The CDR3 region has the DNA TGTGCCAGCAGATCGACAGGGGTGACCAAGACCGGGGAGCTGTTTTTT. V usage is TRBV28 and J usage is TRBJ2-2, with 8 bases matching TRBD1. The V segment lost 6 bases and the J segment 5 bases; nucleotides outside the gene matches: 11. The CDR3 is made up of 16 amino acids. Germline-derived CDR1 and CDR2 are MDHEN and SYDVKM. Together with reference TRBV28 and TRBJ2-2, the CDR3 gives the full variable domain: DVKVTQSSRYLVKRTGEKVFLECVQDMDHENMFWYRQDPGLGLRLIYFSYDVKMKEKGDIPEGYSVSREKKERFSLILESASTNQTSMYLCASRSTGVTKTGELFFGEGSRLTVL.

This chain connects TRBV3-1 (or the pseudogene TRBV3-2) to TRBJ1-3, with unresolved D. The CDR3 sequence is 16 residues long. Germline V gene data show CDR1 as LGHDT and CDR2 as YNNKEL (reference sequence). V lost 4 bases and J lost 0, with 13 bases in between. CDR3 nucleotides: TGTGCCAGCAGCCCGGGGAGACGAGACTCTGGAAACACCATATATTTT. It specifies CASSPGRRDSGNTIYF.

The chain combines TRBV5-1 with TRBJ2-1, with D tentatively TRBD2 (6 bases). Germline V gene data show CDR1 as SGHRS and CDR2 as YFSETQ. The V gene lost 0 bases and the J gene lost 10 bases, with 11 bases spanning the gap. CDR3 length: 13 amino acids. CDR3 protein: CASSLGSRGEQFF. The DNA of the CDR3 is TGCGCCAGCAGCTTGGGTAGTCGGGGGGAGCAGTTCTTC.

The V and J genes are TRBV30 and TRBJ1-6; D is uncertain. The germline CDR1 and CDR2 sequences are GTSNPN and SVGIG (reference sequence). Between the trimmed V and J ends, which lost 4 bases and 5 bases, there was a span of 9 bases. The CDR3 totals 13 residues. The DNA for the CDR3 is TGTGCCTGGATGTACAGAGATAATTCACCCCTCCACTTT. Its protein product is CAWMYRDNSPLHF.

The chain is built from TRBV5-1 and TRBJ2-2; D gene unclear. CDR1 and CDR2 (germline): SGHRS, YFSETQ. This CDR3 spans 14 amino acids. V was shortened by 0 bases and J by 4 bases, with 7 bases between the two germline ends. CDR3 in amino acids: CASSLVQSTGELFF. Here the CDR3 DNA reads TGCGCCAGCAGCTTGGTACAGTCCACCGGGGAGCTGTTTTTT.

V is TRBV29-1 and J is TRBJ2-1, with a possible D match to TRBD2 (6 bases). Germline values: CDR1 SQVTM, CDR2 ANQGSEA. The CDR3 runs to 12 residues. V dropped 5 bases and J dropped 3 bases, with 8 bases sitting between them. The CDR3 region is CSVRTNYNEQFF. The CDR3 DNA reads TGCAGCGTTCGGACTAACTACAATGAGCAGTTCTTC.

V usage is TRBV5-4 and J usage is TRBJ2-1; 11 bases are a match to TRBD2. With 4 bases clipped from V and 3 bases from J, the junction kept 15 bases outside the gene matches. Germline V CDR1 and CDR2: SGHNT, YYREEE (reference sequence). The CDR3 spans 19 residues. Written as DNA, the CDR3 is TGTGCCAGCAGCCCCGATGGGTTAGCGGGGGGGCCTCGCTACAATGAGCAGTTCTTC. Encoded protein: CASSPDGLAGGPRYNEQFF.

Sample share makes this clone medium-sized. The chain is built from TRBV2 and TRBJ1-3; the match to TRBD1 covers 8 bases. This CDR3 is 15 amino acids long. Germline V gives CDR1 SNHLY, CDR2 FYNNEI. Trimming took 1 base from V and 7 from J; bases not matched to a gene: 6. In nucleotides, the CDR3 is TGTGCCAGCAGTGAAGAAAATACAGGGGGTAACACCATATATTTT. Translation: CASSEENTGGNTIYF.

This clone was recorded a few times. This chain's CDR3 is CASSFGYGYTF. In DNA, the CDR3 is TGTGCCAGCAGCTTCGGGTATGGCTACACCTTC. The chain combines TRBV7-9 with TRBJ1-2; D is ambiguous. CDR3 length: 11 amino acids. Per the germline V gene, CDR1 is SEHNR and CDR2 is FQNEAQ (reference sequence). V lost 3 bases and J 5 bases, leaving 4 bases between the germline ends. Full variable domain (missing parts from reference TRBV7-9 and TRBJ1-2): DTGVSQNPRHKITKRGQNVTFRCDPISEHNRLYWYRQTLGQGPEFLTYFQNEAQLEKSRLLSDRFSAERPKGSFSTLEIQRTEQGDSAMYLCASSFGYGYTFGSGTRLTVV.

This clone was recorded a few times. V gene TRBV10-3 combines with J gene TRBJ1-2, with D possibly TRBD1 on 6 matching bases. Germline CDR1 ENHRY, CDR2 SYGVKD. This CDR3 is 15 amino acids long. V lost 4 bases, J lost 6 bases, and 18 bases lay in between. The CDR3 nucleotides read TGTGCCATCAGTGGTTCGACAGGACCTATCGATGGCTACACCTTC. This encodes CAISGSTGPIDGYTF.

This clone is a singleton in its sample. J is TRBJ1-6 and V is TRBV10-3, with TRBD1 identical over 9 bases. This CDR3 is built from 14 residues. From germline, CDR1 is ENHRY and CDR2 SYGVKD. V dropped 2 bases and J dropped 9; count of bases not matched to a gene: 2. The CDR3 DNA sequence: TGTGCCATCAGTGAGACAGGGGGCAGTTCACCCCTCCACTTT. Encoded protein: CAISETGGSSPLHF.

As for this clone: At the DNA level, this CDR3 is encoded by other sequences in the same sample as well. V usage is TRBV5-1 and J usage is TRBJ2-6; tentatively, D is TRBD1 (6 bases). CDR3 length: 15 amino acids. The germline CDR1 and CDR2 sequences are SGHRS and YFSETQ. V was clipped by 0 bases and J by 2 bases, with 6 bases between them. The CDR3 protein is CASSLEGAGANVLTF. The DNA for the CDR3 is TGCGCCAGCAGCTTGGAGGGGGCTGGGGCCAACGTCCTGACTTTC.

The chain uses TRBV19 and TRBJ1-1, with 9 bases matching TRBD1. CDR3 length: 14 residues. Germline V gives CDR1 LNHDA, CDR2 SQIVND (reference sequence). Trimming at V came to 5 bases and at J to 1 base, leaving 2 bases not matched to a gene. Here the CDR3 DNA reads TGTGCCAGTAGTGACAGGGGGGCGAACACTGAAGCTTTCTTT. This gives the protein CASSDRGANTEAFF.

This chain connects TRBV29-1 to TRBJ2-1; 10 bases line up with TRBD2. The CDR3 runs to 16 residues. Germline CDR1 reads SQVTM; CDR2 reads ANQGSEA. The J segment lost 7 bases and the V segment lost 1 base, leaving 10 bases of the junction unmatched. CDR3 region: CSVEVWLAGARNEQFF. The CDR3 DNA is TGCAGCGTTGAAGTCTGGCTAGCGGGAGCTCGGAATGAGCAGTTCTTC.

The chain is built from TRBV7-2 and TRBJ1-1; TRBD1 aligns across 8 bases. CDR1 is SGHTA, CDR2 FQGNSA, per germline. The CDR3 contains 14 residues. Trimming removed 3 bases from V and 6 bases from J; junction bases left unmatched: 6. Here the CDR3 reads CASSFRTGMAEAFF. In DNA, the CDR3 is TGTGCCAGCAGCTTCCGGACAGGGATGGCTGAAGCTTTCTTT.

The genes are TRBV11-2 and TRBJ2-1, with 11 nucleotides matching TRBD2. V lost 4 bases to trimming and J lost 3 bases; unmatched junction nucleotides: 8. The CDR3 loop spans 17 amino acids. Germline values: CDR1 SGHAT, CDR2 FQNNGV. The CDR3 loop reads CASSSSLSGGDYNEQFF. Written as DNA, the CDR3 is TGTGCCAGCAGCTCCTCCCTTAGCGGGGGGGACTACAATGAGCAGTTCTTC.

CDR3 sequence: CASGGQGVMTSTDTQYF. Here the CDR3 DNA reads TGTGCCAGCGGGGGACAGGGGGTTATGACTAGCACAGATACGCAGTATTTT. The V gene is TRBV7-3, the J gene TRBJ2-3; 11 bases line up with TRBD1. With V trimmed by 8 bases and J by 0 bases, 10 bases remained unmatched. The CDR3 runs to 17 residues. CDR1 SGHTA and CDR2 FQGTGA come from the germline V gene.